This T cell receptor beta chain originates from a study of somatic mutations in cytotoxic T cells in rheumatoid arthritis. Method: immunoSEQ multiplex PCR; TCRdb's copy keeps in-frame clones and lacks some. The table records approximately 33,000 clones, more than 80% of them present only once. The CDR3 totals 13 residues. Germline V gene lookup returns CDR1 SQVTM and CDR2 ANQGSEA. Between the trimmed V and J ends, which lost 5 bases and 6 bases, there was a span of 17 bases. The chain couples TRBV29-1 to TRBJ2-7; D call uncertain. This TCR was recovered from a man aged 35-49 years in good health. The specimen was CD8+ T cells sorted from blood. The CDR3, as DNA: TGCAGCGTTTTCGGTGGGCGCCTCGGCGAGCAGTACTTC. The encoded protein is CSVFGGRLGEQYF.